This T cell receptor beta chain is drawn from a study of T cell responses to AZD1222 COVID-19 vaccine (dated by TCRdb to about 2021). About the investigation overall: A total of over 230 trial participants underwent TCR sequencing, of whom about 210 had received two doses of AZD1222 and 26 had received two doses of the MenACWY control vaccine. Trial participants were enrolled into age subgroups of 18-55, 56-69 and 70-plus years, which contained around 140, 26 and 57 TCR-sequenced participants, respectively.

Its CDR3 holds 16 amino acids, cysteine through phenylalanine. Only the CDR3 DNA stays, 48 bases, in frame from base 1. CDR1 and CDR2 (SEHNR, FQNEAQ) derive from the germline V gene (reference sequence). Trimming takes 1 base from V and 3 bases from J, and the germline ends sit 12 bases apart. Comment on this clone: No antigen is known for it. Base-call qualities are not available, and no considerably larger clone is one nucleotide away.

The time point label corresponds to: about 28 days (+/-7) after the second vaccine dose. Because spike-specific TCR depth and breadth did not differ between the two schedules, AZD1222 recipients who got a second dose at roughly 4 weeks were pooled with those who got a second dose at roughly 12 weeks. Vaccinee samples were obtained from the UK trials COV001 and COV002, which included a single-blind randomized controlled phase 2/3 trial of AZD1222 (ChAdOx1 nCoV-19) in healthy adults. For TCRbeta chain sequencing, PBMC samples from trial participants were taken at day 0 and at day 28 after the second dose. The CDR3 regions of human TCRbeta chains were subjected to immunosequencing. For the original study's pipeline: Repertoire TCRs were checked for matches against a reference library of SARS-CoV-2-specific TCRs that had been generated using the MIRA antigen-specificity platform. Breadth meant the fraction of unique TCRs that were SARS-CoV-2-associated, whereas depth meant the fraction of total T cells that were SARS-CoV-2-associated. Using the MIRA data, each spike-specific TCR was assigned both to the spike region to which the TCR was reactive and to a CD4 or CD8 class. Log10-transformed breadth and depth values were compared by one-way ANOVA with Sidak's multiple comparisons tests. The clones in this table, taken by TCRdb from immuneACCESS, are in-frame only. Not every clone is retained; where verified, under half of the shortfall comes from an unresolved V gene, and the cause of the rest is unknown. V and J calls and clone size come straight from that table; D and trimming were deduced from the DNA. For this sample there are roughly 120,000 clones; 75% to 90% appear just once. Roughly 6.9% of the sample lies in the top ten.

Results and caveats for the whole study, not just this receptor: Reportedly, almost half of the unique spike-specific TCRs recognized epitopes lying outside the regions that are mutated in the B.1.351 and B.1.1.7 variants. Participants were mostly white British, with more females than males. The authors suggested clonal diversity may have been underestimated. Conclusions about previously exposed vaccinees were limited because only six AZD1222 recipients were SARS-CoV-2 seropositive at baseline. In the small 56-69-year group, the increase in depth fell short of significance, most likely because of low power. Because no day 14 peak-response samples were available, the repertoires could be characterized only after the peak T cell response. Spike-specific TCR breadth and depth rose significantly after two AZD1222 doses compared with day 0 and with MenACWY recipients. CD4 TCRs associated with the vaccine covered the entire spike protein, and the dominant responses were in regions 160-218 and 743-854.

The receptor's source is an adult who received the AZD1222 COVID-19 vaccine. Here the sequenced sample was peripheral blood, taken 28 days after the second AZD1222 dose. The chain employs TRBV7-9 and TRBJ2-2, and possibly TRBD2, on 7 matching bases. The DNA reads as follows: TGTGCCAGCAGCTTAGTCGGGGGGCTTCACACCGGGGAGCTGTTTTTT. This codes for CASSLVGGLHTGELFF.